This T cell receptor beta chain was captured in a study of cytomegalovirus exposure and HLA in healthy donors. Study conclusions and caveats: The investigators catalogued under 200 TCR beta chains as cytomegalovirus-associated.

The PCR contained 60 Vbeta and 13 Jbeta primers. The assay was immunoSEQ multiplex PCR, and TCRdb's table has in-frame clones only and misses some. The sample has around 210,000 clones, over 75% seen once; the top ten hold about 0.5%. Germline lookup yields CDR1 SGHAT and CDR2 FQNNGV. This CDR3 has 17 residues. Germline trimming cut 0 bases from V and 0 bases from J; bases unmatched to any gene: 7. This clone came up once. Its matching antigen is unknown. The receptor was isolated from a boy under 18 in good health and CMV-seronegative. Sequencing used PBMCs. The chain joins TRBV11-2 to TRBJ2-5; 7 bases are shared with TRBD2. CDR3 DNA: TGTGCCAGCAGCTTAGATGGGAAGCGGGACCACCAAGAGACCCAGTACTTC. The encoded protein is CASSLDGKRDHQETQYF.